The 14 T cell receptor beta chains listed next were all sequenced from one sample in a study of post-analysis software for immune sequencing data. Study-level points and caveats: Relative to controls, patients had about 5 TRBV segments at higher frequency, with TRBV5-6, TRBV5-1 and TRBV20-1 among these.

Presence of unique molecular identifiers characterized the TCR beta cDNA libraries. From the PCR reads, TCRdb called clonotypes with MiXCR, one entry per CDR3 protein. The sample contains 600,000 to 750,000 distinct CDR3 sequences, approximately 60% of which appear only once. Their recognized antigens are unknown. Sequencing was performed on blood. These receptors were taken from a girl aged 2 to 9 with multiple sclerosis.

The chain recombines TRBV6-5 with TRBJ2-3; TRBD1 might be the D (5 bases). CDR1 is MNHEY and CDR2 is SVGAGI in the germline V gene. V lost 8 bases, J lost 3 bases, and 12 bases lay in between. The CDR3 totals 13 residues. The CDR3 here is CASHPPGTDTQYF. In nucleotides, the CDR3 is TGTGCCAGCCATCCACCAGGGACAGATACGCAGTATTTT.

The V and J genes are TRBV5-1 and TRBJ2-1; 9 nucleotides align to TRBD2. The assigned J gene may be wrong: the sequence end matches TRBJ2-7 better. The CDR3 consists of 17 residues. Germline V gives CDR1 SGHRS, CDR2 YFSETQ. The CDR3 DNA reads TGCGCCAGCAGCTTGGGAAGCAGCGGGAGGAGCGTGTACGAGCAGTACTTC. Its translation: CASSLGSSGRSVYEQYF.

On this clonotype itself: This CDR3 is missing its conserved last phenylalanine or tryptophan, likely due to a read error. This chain uses TRBV12-3 or TRBV12-4 with TRBJ2-3, with a possible D match to TRBD2 (6 bases). Trimming took off 8 bases at V and 3 bases at J, with 9 bases between the two ends. This CDR3 comprises 12 residues. In DNA, the CDR3 is TGTGCCAGCGGGGGAGGAACAGATACGCAGTATGTT. It is translated as CASGGGTDTQYV.

CDR3 in amino acids: CASSQVWQQETQYF. In DNA, the CDR3 is TGCGCCAGCAGCCAAGTCTGGCAGCAAGAGACCCAGTACTTC. The gene calls are TRBV4-3 and TRBJ2-5; D unresolved. CDR1 LGHNA and CDR2 YSLEER come from the germline V gene. V lost 1 base to trimming and J lost 2 bases, with 8 bases between them. This CDR3 is 14 amino acids long.

This clonotype has just one count. The chain recombines TRBV6-2 or TRBV6-3 with TRBJ2-3; TRBD2 agrees at 11 bases. The V and J ends lost 5 bases and 1 base, in that order; junction bases with no gene match: 5. The germline CDR1 and CDR2 sequences are MNHEY and SVGEGT. The CDR3 consists of 16 residues. The CDR3 is CASSRPTSGGTDTQYF. In DNA, the CDR3 is TGTGCCAGCAGTCGCCCGACTAGCGGGGGCACAGATACGCAGTATTTT.

This chain joins TRBV6-1 and TRBJ1-2; possible D gene TRBD1, 6 bases. The germline V gene has CDR1 MNHNS and CDR2 SASEGT. The CDR3 has 16 residues. The V end was cut by 6 bases, the J end by 0 bases, with 17 bases between. The CDR3 region has the DNA TGTGCCAGCAGCCAGGGGTCTACCCCAGCTAACTATGGCTACACCTTC. Protein product: CASSQGSTPANYGYTF.

This rearrangement joins TRBV20-1 to TRBJ2-7, with 9 bases identical to TRBD2. This CDR3 region has 14 residues. The V segment lost 1 base and the J segment 1 base; nucleotides outside the gene matches: 2. Germline-derived CDR1 and CDR2 are DFQATT and SNEGSKA (reference sequence). CDR3 bases: TGCAGTGCTAGAGTTAGCGGGGGATCCTACGAGCAGTACTTC. Translated: CSARVSGGSYEQYF.

Only a few counts were recorded for this clonotype. The rearrangement uses TRBV29-1 and TRBJ2-3; possibly TRBD1 or TRBD2 for D (5 bases each). The CDR3 has 14 residues. Germline assignment: CDR1 SQVTM and CDR2 ANQGSEA. V lost 4 bases to trimming and J lost 2 bases, with 13 bases between them. The CDR3 protein is CSVGGVRATDTQYF. As DNA, the CDR3 is TGCAGCGTTGGAGGGGTAAGGGCCACAGATACGCAGTATTTT.

V usage is TRBV5-1 and J usage is TRBJ2-3, with D hard to call. V shed 10 bases and J shed 1 base, with 4 bases lying between them. Germline CDR1 reads SGHRS; CDR2 reads YFSETQ. The CDR3 is 10 residues long. The CDR3 bases are TGCGCCGTAGGCACAGATACGCAGTATTTT. This encodes CAVGTDTQYF. The full variable domain, completed using reference TRBV5-1 and TRBJ2-3, is KAGVTQTPRYLIKTRGQQVTLSCSPISGHRSVSWYQQTPGQGLQFLFEYFSETQRNKGNFPGRFSGRQFSNSRSEMNVSTLELGDSALYLCAVGTDTQYFGPGTRLTVL.

V usage is TRBV6-6 and J usage is TRBJ1-1; D unresolved. Germline V lookup: CDR1 MNHNY, CDR2 SVGAGI (reference sequence). The CDR3 spans 12 residues. The V gene lost 9 bases and the J gene lost 0 bases, with 8 bases spanning the gap. The CDR3 region has the DNA TGTGCCAGACGGCTCTTGAACACTGAAGCTTTCTTT. Amino acid sequence: CARRLLNTEAFF.

The chain uses TRBV5-8 and TRBJ2-7, with D possibly TRBD2 on 6 matching bases. The germline V gene has CDR1 SGHTS and CDR2 YDEGEE. This CDR3 is 14 amino acids long. V was trimmed by 4 bases and J by 4 bases, leaving 15 bases between them. CDR3: CASSGGTGYYEQYF. The CDR3 bases are TGTGCCAGCAGCGGAGGGACCGGATATTACGAGCAGTACTTC.

This clonotype was counted a few times. For the CDR3, the DNA is TGTGCCATCAGATTAGCGGGAGAGGCAGATACGCAGTATTTT. This sequence encodes CAIRLAGEADTQYF. This chain connects TRBV10-3 to TRBJ2-3; 9 bases are a match to TRBD2. The CDR3 is 14 residues long. Germline V CDR1 and CDR2: ENHRY, SYGVKD. With V trimmed by 6 bases and J by 4 bases, 5 bases remained unmatched.

Notes on this clonotype: Mismatch with germline at one junction end may stem from a read error. CDR3 loop: CASGQGAAYNEQFF. As DNA, the CDR3 is TGTGCCAGCGGCCAAGGAGCAGCCTACAATGAGCAGTTCTTC. J is TRBJ2-1 and V is TRBV14; D unclear. The CDR3 loop spans 14 amino acids. Germline CDR1 reads SGHDN; CDR2 reads FVKESK.

The chain couples TRBV2 to TRBJ2-1; 7 bases are a match to TRBD2. Looked up from germline, CDR1 is SNHLY and CDR2 is FYNNEI. This CDR3 contains 15 residues. The V and J ends lost 9 bases and 4 bases, in that order; junction bases with no gene match: 12. The CDR3 reads CASQGVAGGYNEQFF. The DNA of the CDR3 is TGTGCCAGTCAGGGTGTAGCGGGTGGATACAATGAGCAGTTCTTC. The full variable domain, its missing parts supplied by reference TRBV2 and TRBJ2-1, is EPEVTQTPSHQVTQMGQEVILRCVPISNHLYFYWYRQILGQKVEFLVSFYNNEISEKSEIFDDQFSVERPDGSNFTLKIRSTKLEDSAMYFCASQGVAGGYNEQFFGPGTRLTVL.